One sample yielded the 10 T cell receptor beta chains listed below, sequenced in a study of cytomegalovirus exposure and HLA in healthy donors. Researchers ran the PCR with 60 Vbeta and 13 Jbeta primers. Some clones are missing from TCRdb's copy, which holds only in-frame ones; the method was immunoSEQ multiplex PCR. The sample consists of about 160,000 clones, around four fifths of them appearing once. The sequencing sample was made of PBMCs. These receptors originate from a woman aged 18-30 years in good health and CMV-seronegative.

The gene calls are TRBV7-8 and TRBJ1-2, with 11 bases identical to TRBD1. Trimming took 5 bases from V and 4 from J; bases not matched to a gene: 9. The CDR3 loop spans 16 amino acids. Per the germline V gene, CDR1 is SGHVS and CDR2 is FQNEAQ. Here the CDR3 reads CASSPGTGGRSYGYTF. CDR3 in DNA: TGTGCCAGCAGCCCGGGGACAGGGGGAAGGAGCTATGGCTACACCTTC.

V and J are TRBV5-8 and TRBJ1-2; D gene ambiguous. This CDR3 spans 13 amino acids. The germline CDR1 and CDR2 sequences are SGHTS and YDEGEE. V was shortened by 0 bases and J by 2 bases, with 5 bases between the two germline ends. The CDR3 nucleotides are TGTGCCAGCAGCTTGGGGGAGAACTATGGCTACACCTTC. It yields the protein CASSLGENYGYTF. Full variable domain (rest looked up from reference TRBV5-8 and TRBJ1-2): EAGVTQSPTHLIKTRGQQATLRCSPISGHTSVYWYQQALGLGLQFLLWYDEGEERNRGNFPPRFSGRQFPNYSSELNVNALELEDSALYLCASSLGENYGYTFGSGTRLTVV.

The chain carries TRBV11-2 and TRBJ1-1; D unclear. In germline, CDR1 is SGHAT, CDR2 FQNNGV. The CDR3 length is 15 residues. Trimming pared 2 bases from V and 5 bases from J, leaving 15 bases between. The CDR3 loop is CASSLLLPGRTEAFF. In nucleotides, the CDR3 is TGTGCCAGCAGCTTACTCTTGCCAGGAAGAACTGAAGCTTTCTTT.

The CDR3 spells CASSFRAGDTGNTIYF. The CDR3 nucleotides are TGTGCCAGCAGCTTCAGAGCAGGGGACACCGGAAACACCATATATTTT. The chain couples TRBV7-9 to TRBJ1-3; tentative D call: TRBD1 (6 bases). V was pared by 3 bases and J by 4 bases, with 16 bases between. Per the germline V gene, CDR1 is SEHNR and CDR2 is FQNEAQ (reference sequence). There are 16 residues in the CDR3.

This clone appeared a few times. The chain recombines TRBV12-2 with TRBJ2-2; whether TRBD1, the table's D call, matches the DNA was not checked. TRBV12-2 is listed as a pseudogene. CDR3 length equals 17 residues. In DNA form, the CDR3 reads TGTGCAAGTCGTTGGGCGACAGGGGGTAATGGGGCCGGGGAGCTGTTTTTT. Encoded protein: CASRWATGGNGAGELFF.

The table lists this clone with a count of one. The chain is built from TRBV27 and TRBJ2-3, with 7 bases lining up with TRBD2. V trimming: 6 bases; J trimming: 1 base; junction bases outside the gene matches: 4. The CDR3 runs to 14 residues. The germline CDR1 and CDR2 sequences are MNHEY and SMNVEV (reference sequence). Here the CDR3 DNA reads TGTGCCAGCAGACCTAGCGGCGGCACAGATACGCAGTATTTT. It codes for CASRPSGGTDTQYF.

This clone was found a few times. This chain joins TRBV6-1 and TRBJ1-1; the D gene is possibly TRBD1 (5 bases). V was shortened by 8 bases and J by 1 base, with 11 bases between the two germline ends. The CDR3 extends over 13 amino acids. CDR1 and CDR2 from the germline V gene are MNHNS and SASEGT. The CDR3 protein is CASGSTENTEAFF. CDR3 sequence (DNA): TGTGCCAGCGGATCGACAGAGAACACTGAAGCTTTCTTT.

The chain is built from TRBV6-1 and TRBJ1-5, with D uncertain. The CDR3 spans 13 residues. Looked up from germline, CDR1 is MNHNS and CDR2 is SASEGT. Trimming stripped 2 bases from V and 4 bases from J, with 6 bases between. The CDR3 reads CASSERENQPQHF. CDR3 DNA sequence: TGTGCCAGCAGTGAAAGGGAGAATCAGCCCCAGCATTTT.

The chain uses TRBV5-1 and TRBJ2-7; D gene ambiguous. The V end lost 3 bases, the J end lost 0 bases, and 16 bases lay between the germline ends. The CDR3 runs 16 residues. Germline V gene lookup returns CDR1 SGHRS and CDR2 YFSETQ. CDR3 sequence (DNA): TGCGCCAGCAGCTCCCAGGCAAGACGGATCTCCTACGAGCAGTACTTC. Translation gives CASSSQARRISYEQYF.

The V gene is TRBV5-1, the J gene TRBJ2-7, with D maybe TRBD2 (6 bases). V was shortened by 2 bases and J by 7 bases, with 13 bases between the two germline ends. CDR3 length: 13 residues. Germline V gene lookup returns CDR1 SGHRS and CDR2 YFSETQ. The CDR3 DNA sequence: TGCGCCAGCAGCTTCGGAGCCCGGGAGGAGCAGTACTTC. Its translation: CASSFGAREEQYF.